These 2 T cell receptor beta chains were all obtained from the same sample, sequenced in a study of T cells in Graves' hyperthyroidism and ophthalmopathy. The CDR3 regions of TCR beta were amplified from RNA transcripts. The TCR CDR3 first-round RT-PCR relied on the HTBI primer set. TCRdb processed the multiplex PCR reads anew with MiXCR; each CDR3 protein has one entry. Altogether around 360,000 distinct CDR3 sequences are present, roughly 15% being singletons, with the ten largest covering roughly 19%. The specimen was blood. Receptors originate from a woman in her sixties or seventies with Graves' ophthalmopathy.

This clonotype has more than one count but fewer than ten. V gene TRBV12-3 or TRBV12-4 combines with J gene TRBJ1-1; TRBD1 might be the D (5 bases). The CDR3 is made up of 15 amino acids. Trimming pared 4 bases from V and 0 bases from J, leaving 12 bases between. The CDR3 sequence: CASSWGGGVNTEAFF. CDR3 DNA: TGTGCCAGCAGTTGGGGGGGGGGAGTGAACACTGAAGCTTTCTTT.

This clonotype was seen only a few times. The chain links TRBV7-9 to TRBJ1-4, with unresolved D. CDR3 length: 14 amino acids. Germline lookup yields CDR1 SEHNR and CDR2 FQNEAQ (reference sequence). The V end lost 4 bases, the J end lost 8 bases, and 14 bases lay between the germline ends. CDR3 protein: CASSYRSAEEKLFF. CDR3 DNA sequence: TGTGCCAGCAGCTACCGCTCGGCGGAGGAAAAACTGTTTTTT.